This record looks at one TCR beta chain sequence and its context. This record belongs to a study of blood T cell repertoires in COVID-19. At the level of the study: T cells, B-cell-depleted T cells, or PBMCs supplied cDNA or gDNA.

Original analysis: Amplifying reference gene primers gave estimates of nucleated cell counts. The method was immunoSEQ multiplex PCR; TCRdb's version includes in-frame clones alone and lacks a portion of them. Clone size and the V and J calls come from that table; the DNA yielded D and trimming. The sample yields 200,000 to 250,000 clones, roughly 84% seen once. The sequence derives from a woman aged 40 to 50 who had recovered from COVID-19. Sequenced material: peripheral blood.

CDR3: CASSPAGTPNEKLFF. The CDR3 region has the DNA TGTGCCAGCAGCCCAGCCGGGACACCTAATGAAAAACTGTTTTTT. This sequence joins TRBV11-1 and TRBJ1-4; tentatively, D is TRBD1 (6 bases). The V and J ends lost 5 bases and 3 bases respectively, with 13 bases between them. CDR3 size: 15 residues. The germline V gene has CDR1 SGHAT and CDR2 FQDESV (reference sequence).